The next 28 T cell receptor beta chains were all read from a single sample in a study of T cell changes during pregnancy in multiple sclerosis. Some clones are missing from TCRdb's copy, which holds only in-frame ones; the method was immunoSEQ multiplex PCR. This sample has roughly 57,000 clones; around 94% occur once, and the top ten carry over 2%. The starting material was CD8+ T cells from peripheral blood mononuclear cells, obtained after pregnancy. These receptors were collected from a female donor with multiple sclerosis, enrolled in a pregnancy study.

The chain uses TRBV11-2 and TRBJ1-1; D remains ambiguous. The V gene lost 5 bases and the J gene lost 4 bases, with 11 bases spanning the gap. Germline V gene lookup returns CDR1 SGHAT and CDR2 FQNNGV. The CDR3 length is 13 residues. The CDR3 protein is CASSLARGTEAFF. The CDR3 DNA sequence: TGTGCCAGCAGCCTCGCCCGCGGCACTGAAGCTTTCTTT.

J is TRBJ2-5 and V is TRBV13; 7 bases match TRBD2. With 5 bases clipped from V and 1 base from J, the junction kept 4 bases outside the gene matches. Germline values: CDR1 PRHDT, CDR2 FYEKMQ (reference sequence). CDR3 size: 14 residues. The CDR3 spells CASSLTSRQETQYF. The CDR3 nucleotides are TGTGCCAGCAGCCTGACTAGCCGCCAAGAGACCCAGTACTTC. The variable domain in full, completed from reference TRBV13 and TRBJ2-5, reads AAGVIQSPRHLIKEKRETATLKCYPIPRHDTVYWYQQGPGQDPQFLISFYEKMQSDKGSIPDRFSAQQFSDYHSELNMSSLELGDSALYFCASSLTSRQETQYFGPGTRLLVL.

CDR3 DNA: TGTGCCAGCAGTGGTGGCCTAGCGGTTGGGAGCAAGGACAATGAGCAGTTCTTC. Translation: CASSGGLAVGSKDNEQFF. The chain is built from TRBV2 and TRBJ2-1; 7 nucleotides agree with TRBD2. Trimming cost V 4 bases and J 5 bases; bases outside gene matches: 17. Germline assignment: CDR1 SNHLY and CDR2 FYNNEI. The CDR3 contains 18 residues.

V gene TRBV7-9 combines with J gene TRBJ1-1; no clear D. The CDR3 covers 12 residues. Germline CDR1 reads SEHNR; CDR2 reads FQNEAQ (reference sequence). The V end lost 1 base, the J end lost 6 bases, and 6 bases lay between the germline ends. In DNA, the CDR3 is TGTGCCAGCAGCTTAGGTACGGCTGAAGCTTTCTTT. This sequence encodes CASSLGTAEAFF.

The chain is built from TRBV7-8 and TRBJ1-2; 7 bases are a match to TRBD1. CDR3 size: 17 residues. V lost 1 base to trimming and J lost 2 bases; unmatched junction nucleotides: 10. Germline CDR1 SGHVS, CDR2 FQNEAQ. Here the CDR3 reads CASSLVGGALPNYGYTF. Here the CDR3 DNA reads TGTGCCAGCAGCTTAGTAGGGGGCGCCTTACCCAACTATGGCTACACCTTC. Full variable domain (rest looked up from reference TRBV7-8 and TRBJ1-2): GAGVSQSPRYKVAKRGQDVALRCDPISGHVSLFWYQQALGQGPEFLTYFQNEAQLDKSGLPSDRFFAERPEGSVSTLKIQRTQQEDSAVYLCASSLVGGALPNYGYTFGSGTRLTVV.

This clone came up once. The chain uses TRBV13 and TRBJ1-2; no definite D call. V was clipped by 5 bases and J by 0 bases, with 7 bases between them. The CDR3 has 13 amino acids. From germline, CDR1 is PRHDT and CDR2 FYEKMQ (reference sequence). CDR3 amino acids: CASSQQANYGYTF. DNA for the CDR3: TGTGCCAGCAGCCAGCAGGCTAACTATGGCTACACCTTC.

This sequence joins TRBV5-1 and TRBJ1-1; D is ambiguous. The V end was cut by 0 bases, the J end by 4 bases, with 13 bases between. Germline V gene data show CDR1 as SGHRS and CDR2 as YFSETQ. The CDR3 is 15 amino acids. In DNA, the CDR3 is TGCGCCAGCAGCTTGGAGAGAGGGCTGGGCACTGAAGCTTTCTTT. It codes for CASSLERGLGTEAFF.

V gene TRBV7-9 combines with J gene TRBJ1-5, with D tentatively TRBD1 (5 bases). From germline, CDR1 is SEHNR and CDR2 FQNEAQ (reference sequence). The V end lost 5 bases, the J end lost 0 bases, and 8 bases lay between the germline ends. The CDR3 length is 14 residues. The chain's CDR3 is CASSPTDSNQPQHF. The CDR3 nucleotides read TGTGCCAGCAGCCCGACAGATAGCAATCAGCCCCAGCATTTT.

The J gene is TRBJ2-1, the V gene TRBV28; TRBD1 agrees at 9 bases. Germline values: CDR1 MDHEN, CDR2 SYDVKM. J gave up 7 bases and V 5 bases, and 9 bases lay outside the gene matches. The CDR3 length is 15 residues. The CDR3 DNA sequence: TGTGCCAGCAGTCGTTCCGGGACAGGGCTTAATGAGCAGTTCTTC. As protein: CASSRSGTGLNEQFF.

DNA of the CDR3: TGCGCCAGCAGCTATAGGACAGGTCCTAGCTCCTACAATGAGCAGTTCTTC. Amino acids: CASSYRTGPSSYNEQFF. V usage is TRBV5-1 and J usage is TRBJ2-1; 7 nucleotides align to TRBD1. V gave up 3 bases and J gave up 0 bases; unmatched junction bases: 9. The CDR3 contains 17 residues. Germline assignment: CDR1 SGHRS and CDR2 YFSETQ.

J is TRBJ2-5 and V is TRBV5-6; the match to TRBD1 covers 10 bases. In germline, CDR1 is SGHDT, CDR2 YYEEEE. The CDR3 has 18 residues. V trimming: 4 bases; J trimming: 1 base; junction bases outside the gene matches: 13. CDR3: CASSHLGGQGLIQETQYF. The CDR3 nucleotides read TGTGCCAGCAGCCATTTGGGGGGACAGGGGTTAATCCAAGAGACCCAGTACTTC.

V and J are TRBV7-8 and TRBJ2-1; the match to TRBD2 covers 8 bases. Germline V CDR1 and CDR2: SGHVS, FQNEAQ. This CDR3 region has 17 residues. Trimming removed 1 base from V and 8 bases from J; junction bases left unmatched: 13. The CDR3 loop is CASSLGAQLGLGDEQFF. In DNA, the CDR3 is TGTGCCAGCAGCTTAGGTGCCCAGTTGGGACTAGGCGATGAGCAGTTCTTC.

This rearrangement joins TRBV27 to TRBJ1-5; 7 positions agree with TRBD1. CDR1 is MNHEY and CDR2 is SMNVEV in the germline V gene (reference sequence). J was trimmed by 4 bases and V by 3 bases; bases with no gene match: 9. The CDR3 is 16 residues long. The CDR3 loop reads CASSLGQGVGNQPQHF. CDR3 nucleotides: TGTGCCAGCAGTTTGGGGCAGGGGGTGGGTAATCAGCCCCAGCATTTT.

This chain connects TRBV19 to TRBJ1-1; D remains ambiguous. Germline loops: CDR1 LNHDA, CDR2 SQIVND (reference sequence). The length of the CDR3 is 15 residues. V was trimmed by 6 bases and J by 2 bases, leaving 16 bases between them. The DNA for the CDR3 is TGTGCCAGTAGACTCCAGATGGGAGGTAACACTGAAGCTTTCTTT. Translation: CASRLQMGGNTEAFF. Full variable domain (remainder filled in from reference TRBV19 and TRBJ1-1): DGGITQSPKYLFRKEGQNVTLSCEQNLNHDAMYWYRQDPGQGLRLIYYSQIVNDFQKGDIAEGYSVSREKKESFPLTVTSAQKNPTAFYLCASRLQMGGNTEAFFGQGTRLTVV.

The chain has TRBV4-1 and TRBJ2-2, with 9 bases aligning to TRBD1. The CDR3 sequence is 14 residues long. With 4 bases clipped from V and 4 bases from J, the junction kept 1 base outside the gene matches. Germline V gene lookup returns CDR1 MGHRA and CDR2 YSYEKL. The CDR3 sequence: CASSLDRGTGELFF. CDR3 coding DNA: TGCGCCAGCAGCCTGGACAGGGGCACCGGGGAGCTGTTTTTT.

The CDR3 DNA sequence: TGCAGCGTTGATCCGGGACAAGGAATAGCCAAAAACATTCAGTACTTC. It encodes CSVDPGQGIAKNIQYF. The rearrangement links TRBV29-1 to TRBJ2-4; maybe TRBD1 (6 bases). V lost 3 bases to trimming and J lost 0 bases, with 15 bases between them. Per the germline V gene, CDR1 is SQVTM and CDR2 is ANQGSEA. The CDR3 sequence is 16 residues long. The full variable domain, in which reference TRBV29-1 and TRBJ2-4 provide the parts outside the CDR3, is SAVISQKPSRDICQRGTSLTIQCQVDSQVTMMFWYRQQPGQSLTLIATANQGSEATYESGFVIDKFPISRPNLTFSTLTVSNMSPEDSSIYLCSVDPGQGIAKNIQYFGAGTRLSVL.

Written as DNA, the CDR3 is TGTGCCAGCAGTTACACCGGGACAGGGATCAATGAGCAGTTCTTC. Translation: CASSYTGTGINEQFF. V and J are TRBV6-5 and TRBJ2-1, with 9 positions matching TRBD1. The CDR3 spans 15 residues. CDR1 is MNHEY, CDR2 SVGAGI, per germline. V lost 2 bases to trimming and J lost 6 bases; unmatched junction nucleotides: 5.

The chain uses TRBV15 and TRBJ1-2; a possible D gene is TRBD1 (6 bases). CDR1 and CDR2 (germline): LNHNV, YYDKDF (reference sequence). The CDR3 consists of 15 residues. V was pared by 3 bases and J by 0 bases, with 11 bases between. The CDR3 loop reads CATSSLGQSNYGYTF. CDR3 in DNA: TGTGCCACCAGCAGCCTTGGACAGTCTAACTATGGCTACACCTTC.

The chain is built from TRBV28 and TRBJ1-5; 9 bases map to TRBD1. The trim removed 2 bases at V and 7 bases at J, leaving 9 bases unmatched. This CDR3 has 16 amino acids. CDR1 is MDHEN, CDR2 SYDVKM, per germline. CDR3 region: CASSLHRTGDSQPQHF. The CDR3 DNA is TGTGCCAGCAGTTTACATAGGACAGGGGACAGCCAGCCCCAGCATTTT. The full variable domain, completed using reference TRBV28 and TRBJ1-5, is DVKVTQSSRYLVKRTGEKVFLECVQDMDHENMFWYRQDPGLGLRLIYFSYDVKMKEKGDIPEGYSVSREKKERFSLILESASTNQTSMYLCASSLHRTGDSQPQHFGDGTRLSIL.

The V call is TRBV10-3, the J call TRBJ2-7; TRBD2 agrees at 13 bases. In germline, CDR1 is ENHRY, CDR2 SYGVKD. Trimming at V came to 4 bases and at J to 4 bases, leaving 7 bases not matched to a gene. CDR3 size: 16 residues. The CDR3 nucleotides are TGTGCCATCAGTGGGACTAGCGGGAGATCTGGTTACGAGCAGTACTTC. This sequence encodes CAISGTSGRSGYEQYF.

The genes are TRBV27 and TRBJ1-2; the match to TRBD1 covers 7 bases. Germline values: CDR1 MNHEY, CDR2 SMNVEV (reference sequence). This CDR3 spans 13 amino acids. After removal of 4 bases from V and 6 bases from J, the junction contained 5 bases not matched to a gene. This CDR3 is CASSSRGNDGYTF. DNA of the CDR3: TGTGCCAGCAGTTCCAGGGGGAACGATGGCTACACCTTC.

The J gene is TRBJ2-1, the V gene TRBV11-2; 8 bases agree with TRBD2. The CDR3 runs 17 residues. Unmatched junction bases numbered 12, after V lost 5 bases and J lost 3 bases. Germline CDR1 is SGHAT and CDR2 is FQNNGV. The CDR3, as DNA: TGTGCCAGCAGCGTGGGGGTAGGCGGGGGGATCTACAATGAGCAGTTCTTC. Translated, it gives CASSVGVGGGIYNEQFF.

The rearrangement links TRBV27 to TRBJ2-7; the match to TRBD1 covers 8 bases. Per the germline V gene, CDR1 is MNHEY and CDR2 is SMNVEV (reference sequence). Trimming at V came to 3 bases and at J to 2 bases, leaving 12 bases not matched to a gene. There are 17 residues in the CDR3. This chain's CDR3 is CASSFLRTGLVTYEQYF. Written as DNA, the CDR3 is TGTGCCAGCAGTTTCCTTCGGACAGGGCTAGTTACCTACGAGCAGTACTTC.

The chain recombines TRBV2 with TRBJ2-7; 10 bases map to TRBD2. The V gene's germline CDR1 is SNHLY and CDR2 FYNNEI. With V trimmed by 1 base and J by 6 bases, 3 bases remained unmatched. The CDR3 has 14 amino acids. DNA of the CDR3: TGTGCCAGCAGTGAAGGTCTAGCGGGAGCCGAGCAGTACTTC. Amino acids: CASSEGLAGAEQYF.

The chain employs TRBV27 and TRBJ2-7, with a possible D match to TRBD2 (7 bases). The CDR3 length is 14 residues. Germline V gives CDR1 MNHEY, CDR2 SMNVEV (reference sequence). Trimming removed 7 bases from V and 7 bases from J, with 20 bases in between. CDR3 DNA: TGTGCCAGCAAATACTCTGGGGGGGCGGGAGAGCAGTACTTC. The encoded protein is CASKYSGGAGEQYF.

The CDR3 sequence: CASSWTGGNEQFF. The CDR3 region has the DNA TGTGCCAGCAGCTGGACAGGGGGCAATGAGCAGTTCTTC. The chain uses TRBV13 and TRBJ2-1; 10 bases map to TRBD1. This CDR3 is 13 amino acids long. Germline V CDR1 and CDR2: PRHDT, FYEKMQ (reference sequence). V lost 4 bases to trimming and J lost 6 bases; unmatched junction nucleotides: 0.

The chain joins TRBV25-1 to TRBJ2-1, with TRBD2 as a possible D gene (6 bases). Between the trimmed V and J ends, which lost 4 bases and 5 bases, there was a span of 15 bases. The germline CDR1 and CDR2 sequences are MGHDK and SYGVNS. The length of the CDR3 is 15 residues. The CDR3 loop reads CASSAGDLHDNEQFF. Here the CDR3 DNA reads TGTGCCAGCAGTGCGGGGGACTTACATGACAATGAGCAGTTCTTC.

V is TRBV9 and J is TRBJ2-5; 11 nucleotides match TRBD2. Trimming removed 3 bases from V and 2 bases from J; junction bases left unmatched: 3. The CDR3 extends over 15 amino acids. Germline CDR1 and CDR2: SGDLS and YYNGEE. In DNA, the CDR3 is TGTGCCAGCAGCGAGGGGACTAGCGGACAAGAGACCCAGTACTTC. Protein product: CASSEGTSGQETQYF. Supplemented by reference TRBV9 and TRBJ2-5, the full variable domain reads DSGVTQTPKHLITATGQRVTLRCSPRSGDLSVYWYQQSLDQGLQFLIQYYNGEERAKGNILERFSAQQFPDLHSELNLSSLELGDSALYFCASSEGTSGQETQYFGPGTRLLVL.